These T cell receptor beta chains were read from a single sample in a study of T-cell memory formation after mild COVID-19. Via MiXCR, TCRdb re-called the 5' RACE reads, giving one row per CDR3 protein. The repertoire holds 120,000 to 150,000 distinct CDR3 sequences, approximately 5.7% seen once, with around 2% in the top ten. The sequenced sample was PBMCs or a T cell subset sorted from them (not recorded which). All receptors derive from an adult woman who had mild COVID-19 (a few samples of this study predate the infection). Cell type and time point are not known. Both conserved end residues are part of each CDR3. A D gene is named only where the DNA matches it firmly. Clone size is given for some rows only: seen once, a few or many times, or a class if the clone is expanded.

CDR3 protein,CDR3 DNA,clone size,D gene,J gene,V gene
CSSSQMGEAFF,TGTTCCAGCAGCCAAATGGGTGAAGCTTTCTTT,few,NA,TRBJ1-1,TRBV7-9
CASSYSASSGKNEQFF,TGTGCCAGCAGTTACTCGGCGTCTAGCGGTAAGAATGAGCAGTTCTTC,few,TRBD2,TRBJ2-1,TRBV6-2/TRBV6-3
CASSLGAGQGGSGTQYF,TGTGCCAGCAGCTTAGGGGCCGGACAGGGTGGCTCGGGGACCCAGTACTTC,many,TRBD1,TRBJ2-5,TRBV7-9
CASRNSGGGTEAFF,TGTGCCAGCAGGAATTCAGGGGGTGGCACTGAAGCTTTCTTT,many,TRBD1,TRBJ1-1,TRBV12-3/TRBV12-4
CASSQDRRGGGGTGELFF,TGTGCCAGCAGCCAAGATCGGCGGGGGGGCGGCGGCACCGGGGAGCTGTTTTTT,many,TRBD2,TRBJ2-2,TRBV4-2
CASSFDVGGRQNEQFF,TGTGCCAGCAGCTTCGATGTGGGGGGCCGGCAGAATGAGCAGTTCTTC,many,NA,TRBJ2-1,TRBV7-6
CASREGLAGGSGDEQFF,TGTGCCAGCAGGGAGGGACTAGCGGGAGGGTCTGGCGATGAGCAGTTCTTC,NA,TRBD2,TRBJ2-1,TRBV6-2/TRBV6-3
CASSLNGRYQETQYF,TGTGCCAGCAGCTTGAATGGACGGTACCAAGAGACCCAGTACTTC,NA,NA,TRBJ2-5,TRBV5-6
CASSWQGYEQYF,TGTGCCAGCTCATGGCAGGGGTACGAGCAGTACTTC,once,NA,TRBJ2-7,TRBV18
CASSPGSGTLSTDTQYF,TGTGCCAGCAGCCCGGGATCCGGGACTTTAAGCACAGATACGCAGTATTTT,NA,NA,TRBJ2-3,TRBV7-3
CASSQSRTSGPSRELFF,TGTGCCAGCAGCCAATCCAGGACTAGCGGGCCTAGCCGGGAGCTGTTTTTT,few,TRBD2,TRBJ2-2,TRBV14
CASNIPQGNTGELFF,TGCGCCAGCAACATCCCACAGGGAAACACCGGGGAGCTGTTTTTT,NA,NA,TRBJ2-2,TRBV23-1
CASSQPRAGIYNEQFF,TGTGCCAGCAGCCAACCAAGAGCGGGAATTTACAATGAGCAGTTCTTC,few,TRBD2,TRBJ2-1,TRBV3-1
CASSLRGAETQYF,TGTGCCAGCAGTTTAAGGGGTGCGGAGACCCAGTACTTC,many,NA,TRBJ2-5,TRBV12-3/TRBV12-4
CSVEDYHREETQYF,TGCAGCGTTGAAGATTACCACAGGGAAGAGACCCAGTACTTC,many,NA,TRBJ2-5,TRBV29-1
CASSLGALNYGYTF,TGTGCCAGCAGCTTGGGGGCCCTTAACTATGGCTACACCTTC,few,NA,TRBJ1-2,TRBV7-2
CASRFSVGTEAFF,TGTGCCAGCAGATTTTCGGTGGGCACTGAAGCTTTCTTT,few,NA,TRBJ1-1,TRBV12-3/TRBV12-4
CASSPFYTTDHGYTF,TGTGCCTCCTCTCCATTTTATACAACGGATCATGGCTACACCTTC,NA,NA,TRBJ1-2,TRBV19
CSARDRPILPDTQYF,TGCAGTGCTAGAGATCGCCCCATACTACCGGATACGCAGTATTTT,few,NA,TRBJ2-3,TRBV20-1
CASSLYRGEKLFF,TGTGCCAGCAGCTTATACAGGGGAGAAAAACTGTTTTTT,NA,TRBD1,TRBJ1-4,TRBV7-9
CAISAGLVYNEQFF,TGTGCCATCAGTGCGGGACTAGTCTACAATGAGCAGTTCTTC,NA,TRBD2,TRBJ2-1,TRBV10-3
CASSLYGVSYEQYF,TGTGCCAGCAGCTTGTATGGGGTCTCCTACGAGCAGTACTTC,NA,NA,TRBJ2-7,TRBV5-6
CASRSGSTQSNEQFF,TGTGCCAGCCGATCCGGGTCTACCCAATCCAATGAGCAGTTCTTC,many,NA,TRBJ2-1,TRBV6-5
CSARGGARNEQFF,TGCAGTGCTAGAGGCGGGGCTCGCAATGAGCAGTTCTTC,many,NA,TRBJ2-1,TRBV20-1
CASSHLTAEKLFF,TGCGCCAGCAGCCATTTGACGGCTGAAAAACTGTTTTTT,many,NA,TRBJ1-4,TRBV4-3
CASSDVTRDHEQFF,TGTGCCAGCAGTGATGTTACAAGGGACCATGAGCAGTTCTTC,NA,NA,TRBJ2-1,TRBV6-6
CASSPRRNTGELFF,TGTGCCAGCAGCCCAAGGAGGAACACCGGGGAGCTGTTTTTT,many,NA,TRBJ2-2,TRBV7-2
CASTDITDRASDTQYF,TGTGCCAGCACCGATATTACGGACAGGGCCTCAGATACGCAGTATTTT,NA,TRBD1,TRBJ2-3,TRBV12-3/TRBV12-4
CASSPNPSTGWEEKLFF,TGCGCCAGCAGCCCAAATCCTTCGACGGGATGGGAGGAAAAACTGTTTTTT,many,NA,TRBJ1-4,TRBV4-1
CASSIDRTGPYEQYF,TGTGCCAGTAGTATTGATAGGACAGGGCCCTACGAGCAGTACTTC,few,TRBD1,TRBJ2-7,TRBV19
CASTSSERGPPYF,TGTGCCAGCACCTCCAGCGAACGGGGCCCGCCCTACTTC,many,NA,TRBJ2-7,TRBV7-8
CASSLSLLRNTGELFF,TGTGCCAGCAGCTTGAGTTTGCTCCGGAACACCGGGGAGCTGTTTTTT,many,NA,TRBJ2-2,TRBV7-2
CSARLTGWLAKNIQYF,TGCAGTGCTAGACTGACCGGGTGGCTAGCCAAAAACATTCAGTACTTC,many,NA,TRBJ2-4,TRBV20-1
CASSQDGRDSPLHF,TGCGCCAGCAGCCAAGATGGTCGGGATTCACCCCTCCACTTT,few,NA,TRBJ1-6,TRBV4-1
CASRAGATQYF,TGTGCCAGCAGAGCCGGGGCTACGCAGTATTTT,many,NA,TRBJ2-3,TRBV12-3/TRBV12-4
CASSPTGGDEQFF,TGTGCCAGCTCGCCCACAGGGGGAGATGAGCAGTTCTTC,NA,TRBD1,TRBJ2-1,TRBV18
CASSHPREIRNYGYTF,TGCGCCAGCAGCCATCCCAGGGAGATACGTAACTATGGCTACACCTTC,many,NA,TRBJ1-2,TRBV4-1
CASSFAGQGAGNTIYF,TGTGCCAGCAGTTTCGCCGGACAGGGGGCTGGAAACACCATATATTTT,few,TRBD1,TRBJ1-3,TRBV12-3/TRBV12-4
CASSEAGPRDTQYF,TGTGCCAGCAGTGAAGCGGGGCCACGAGATACGCAGTATTTT,NA,NA,TRBJ2-3,TRBV2
CASSVRVGGKNTEAFF,TGTGCCAGCAGCGTAAGGGTGGGGGGAAAGAACACTGAAGCTTTCTTT,NA,NA,TRBJ1-1,TRBV9
CASSQGGASGSYEQYF,TGTGCCAGCAGCCAAGGGGGAGCTAGCGGCTCCTACGAGCAGTACTTC,NA,TRBD2,TRBJ2-7,TRBV4-2